The sequence of this T cell receptor (beta chain) was determined in a study of blood T cell repertoires in COVID-19. Across the whole study: PBMCs, B-cell-depleted T cells, or T cells were the source of the cDNA or gDNA that made up the material.

Enrolment of Seattle patients took place during active infection, and they were followed longitudinally. The CDR3 consists of 14 residues. Germline CDR1 reads SEHNR; CDR2 reads FQNEAQ (reference sequence). Trimming shortened V by 1 base and J by 7 bases, and 14 bases separated the two germline ends. Original analysis: Amplification of reference gene primers was used by the study to estimate nucleated cell counts. Clones were sequenced by immunoSEQ multiplex PCR, and TCRdb holds only the in-frame ones, with some missing. The V and J calls and clone size were taken over from that table, and D and trimming were inferred from the DNA. The sample contains nearly 350,000 clones, about 88% of which appear only once.

This chain uses TRBV7-9 with TRBJ2-7, with D possibly being TRBD2 (5 bases). The receptor was derived from a woman in her 70s with COVID-19, enrolled during active disease. The specimen sequenced was peripheral blood. The CDR3 coding sequence is TGTGCCAGCAGCTTAGTTATCGGGGTGTCGGAGCAGTACTTC. It codes for CASSLVIGVSEQYF.